The T cell receptor beta chain described here comes from a study of T-cell reconstitution after alpha-beta-depleted transplantation in children. Study outcomes and limitations: After transplant, at about two months, alpha-beta T cells were reportedly derived from several hundred expanded graft clones. Most T-cell counts and diversity one year after the transplant came from T cells that were newly produced. Surviving thymic progenitors and recipient T cells were the source of high TCRbeta diversity at day 60 in some patients.

As concerns this clonotype: The antigen remains unidentified.

Unique molecular identifiers were incorporated into the prepared TCRbeta library. MiXCR, applied by TCRdb to the PCR reads, yields one record per CDR3 protein. In the table there are 700,000 or so distinct CDR3 sequences, about 12% of which are singletons. Germline assignment: CDR1 DFQATT and CDR2 SNEGSKA (reference sequence). Trimming left V 0 bases short and J 4 bases short, with 16 bases between. The CDR3 runs to 16 residues. The V call is TRBV20-1, the J call TRBJ2-1; D is uncertain. The receptor comes from a girl aged 2 to 9 with congenital amegakaryocytic thrombocytopenia, due to receive a stem cell transplant. The starting material was PBMCs, obtained before TCRalphabeta/CD19-depleted stem cell transplant. This CDR3 reads CSARDRQLPSYNEQFF. DNA for the CDR3: TGCAGTGCTAGAGATCGTCAGCTCCCATCGTACAATGAGCAGTTCTTC.